This TCR beta chain was retrieved from a study of radiotherapy plus CTLA-4 blockade in lung cancer. Data came from immunoSEQ multiplex PCR; TCRdb stores just in-frame clones and leaves some out. In the table there are tens of thousands of clones, 70% to 80% of which are singletons. General study findings and limits: TCR clones originating in tumors grew in number in blood after radiotherapy plus ipilimumab.

People whose metastatic non-small-cell lung cancer was chemo-refractory got focal radiation along with CTLA-4 blockade by ipilimumab. Germline assignment: CDR1 SGDLS and CDR2 YYNGEE. The CDR3 spans 16 residues. The V end was cut by 0 bases, the J end by 2 bases, with 14 bases between. For this clone: Its antigen is undetermined.

This chain joins TRBV9 and TRBJ2-5; a possible D gene is TRBD2 (5 bases). The sample in question was peripheral blood, obtained from a patient treated with radiotherapy plus ipilimumab. This clonotype was sampled from a human donor with non-small cell lung cancer who had a complete response to radiotherapy plus ipilimumab. DNA for the CDR3: TGTGCCAGCAGCGTAGACCTGGGCGGGTTTCAAGAGACCCAGTACTTC. Its translation is CASSVDLGGFQETQYF.